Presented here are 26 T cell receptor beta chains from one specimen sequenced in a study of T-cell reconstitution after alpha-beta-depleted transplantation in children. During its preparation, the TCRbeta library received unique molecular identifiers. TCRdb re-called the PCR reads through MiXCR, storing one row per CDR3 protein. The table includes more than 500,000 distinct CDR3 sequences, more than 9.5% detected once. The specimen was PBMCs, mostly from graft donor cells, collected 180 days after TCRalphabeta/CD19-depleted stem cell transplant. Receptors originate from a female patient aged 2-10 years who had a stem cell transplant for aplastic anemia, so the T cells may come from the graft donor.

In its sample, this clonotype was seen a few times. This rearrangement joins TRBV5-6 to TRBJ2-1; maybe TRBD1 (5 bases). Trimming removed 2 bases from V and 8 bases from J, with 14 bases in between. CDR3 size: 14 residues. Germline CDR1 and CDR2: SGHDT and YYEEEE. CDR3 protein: CASSFGPGMDEQFF. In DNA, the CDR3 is TGTGCCAGCAGCTTTGGGCCAGGGATGGATGAGCAGTTCTTC.

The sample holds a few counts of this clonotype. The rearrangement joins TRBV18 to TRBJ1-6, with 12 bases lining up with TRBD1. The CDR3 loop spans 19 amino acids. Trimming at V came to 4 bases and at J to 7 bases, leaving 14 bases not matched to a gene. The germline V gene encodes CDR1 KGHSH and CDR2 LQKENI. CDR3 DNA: TGTGCCAGCTCACGACCCGGGACAGGGGGCTTGGCTGGGAATTCACCCCTCCACTTT. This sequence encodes CASSRPGTGGLAGNSPLHF. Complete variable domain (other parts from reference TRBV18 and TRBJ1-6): NAGVMQNPRHLVRRRGQEARLRCSPMKGHSHVYWYRQLPEEGLKFMVYLQKENIIDESGMPKERFSAEFPKEGPSILRIQQVVRGDSAAYFCASSRPGTGGLAGNSPLHFGNGTRLTVT.

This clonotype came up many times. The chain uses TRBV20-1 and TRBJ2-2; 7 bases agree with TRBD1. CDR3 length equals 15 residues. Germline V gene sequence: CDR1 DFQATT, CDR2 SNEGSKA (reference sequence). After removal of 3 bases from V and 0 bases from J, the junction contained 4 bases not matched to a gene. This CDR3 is CSASRQGANTGELFF. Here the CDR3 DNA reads TGCAGTGCTAGTAGGCAGGGGGCGAACACCGGGGAGCTGTTTTTT.

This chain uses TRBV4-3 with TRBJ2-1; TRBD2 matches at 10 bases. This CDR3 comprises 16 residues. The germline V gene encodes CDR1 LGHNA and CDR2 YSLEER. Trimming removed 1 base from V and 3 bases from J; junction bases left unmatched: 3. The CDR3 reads CASSQGASGSYNEQFF. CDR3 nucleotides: TGCGCCAGCAGCCAAGGGGCTAGCGGGAGCTACAATGAGCAGTTCTTC.

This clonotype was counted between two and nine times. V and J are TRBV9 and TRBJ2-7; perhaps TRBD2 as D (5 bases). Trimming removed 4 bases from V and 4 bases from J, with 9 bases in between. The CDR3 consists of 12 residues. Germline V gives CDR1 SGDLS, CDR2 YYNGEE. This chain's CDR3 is CASSQPGYEQYF. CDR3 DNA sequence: TGTGCCAGCAGCCAACCGGGGTACGAGCAGTACTTC.

CDR3 nucleotide sequence: TGCAGTGCGATCGGTGGCACTGAAGCTTTCTTT. This translates into CSAIGGTEAFF. The chain recombines TRBV20-1 with TRBJ1-1; no definite D call. In germline, CDR1 is DFQATT, CDR2 SNEGSKA (reference sequence). The CDR3 extends over 11 amino acids. V lost 6 bases, J lost 4 bases, and 9 bases lay in between.

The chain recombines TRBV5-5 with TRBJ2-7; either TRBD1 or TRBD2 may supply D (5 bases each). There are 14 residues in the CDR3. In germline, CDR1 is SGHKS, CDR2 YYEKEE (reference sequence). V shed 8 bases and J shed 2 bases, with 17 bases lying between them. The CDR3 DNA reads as TGTGCCAGGGCCCCGGGGTGGGGCCCCTACGAGCAGTACGTC. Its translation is CARAPGWGPYEQYV.

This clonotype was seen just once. The CDR3 DNA reads TGTGCCAGCGGACTGGGACTAGCGGGAGACAATGAGCAGTTCTTC. Translating it yields CASGLGLAGDNEQFF. The J gene is TRBJ2-1, the V gene TRBV12-3 or TRBV12-4; 14 bases agree with TRBD2. V lost 8 bases to trimming and J lost 5 bases; unmatched junction nucleotides: 5. This CDR3 comprises 15 residues.

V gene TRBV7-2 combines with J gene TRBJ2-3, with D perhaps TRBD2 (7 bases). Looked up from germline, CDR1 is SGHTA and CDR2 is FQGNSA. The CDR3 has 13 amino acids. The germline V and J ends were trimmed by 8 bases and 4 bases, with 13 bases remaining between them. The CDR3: CASRGASADTQYF. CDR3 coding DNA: TGTGCCAGCCGGGGGGCGAGCGCAGATACGCAGTATTTT.

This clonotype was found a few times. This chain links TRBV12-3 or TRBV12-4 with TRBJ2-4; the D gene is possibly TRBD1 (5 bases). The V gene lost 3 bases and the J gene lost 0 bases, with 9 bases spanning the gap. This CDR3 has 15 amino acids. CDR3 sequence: CASSFRQLAKNIQYF. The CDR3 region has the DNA TGTGCCAGCAGTTTCCGACAGCTAGCCAAAAACATTCAGTACTTC.

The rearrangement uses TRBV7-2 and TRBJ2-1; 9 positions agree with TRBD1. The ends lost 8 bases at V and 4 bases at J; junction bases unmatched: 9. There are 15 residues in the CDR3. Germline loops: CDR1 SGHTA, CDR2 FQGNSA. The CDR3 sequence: CASVPGQGPYNEQFF. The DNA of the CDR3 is TGTGCCAGCGTCCCCGGACAGGGGCCATACAATGAGCAGTTCTTC.

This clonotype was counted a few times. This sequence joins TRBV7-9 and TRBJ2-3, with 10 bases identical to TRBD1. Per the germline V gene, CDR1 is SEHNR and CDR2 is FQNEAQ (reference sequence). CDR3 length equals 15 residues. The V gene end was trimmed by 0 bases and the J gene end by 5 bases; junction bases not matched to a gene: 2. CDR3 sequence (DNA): TGTGCCAGCAGCTTAGCTGGGACAGGGGTAGATACGCAGTATTTT. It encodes CASSLAGTGVDTQYF.

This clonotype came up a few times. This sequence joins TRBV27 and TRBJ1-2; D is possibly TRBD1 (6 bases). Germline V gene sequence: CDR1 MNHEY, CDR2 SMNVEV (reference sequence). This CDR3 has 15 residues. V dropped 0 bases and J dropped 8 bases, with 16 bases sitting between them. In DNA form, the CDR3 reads TGTGCCAGCAGTTTATCTACAGGGATCGGATGGGGCTACACCTTC. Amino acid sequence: CASSLSTGIGWGYTF.

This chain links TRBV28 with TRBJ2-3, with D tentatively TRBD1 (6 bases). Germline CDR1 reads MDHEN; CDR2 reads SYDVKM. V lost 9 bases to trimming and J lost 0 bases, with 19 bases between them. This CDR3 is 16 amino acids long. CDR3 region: CASNAWDTFSTDTQYF. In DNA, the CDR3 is TGTGCCAGTAACGCCTGGGACACCTTCAGCACAGATACGCAGTATTTT.

The CDR3 nucleotides are TGTGCCAGCAGCCAACGTACTTACCCGGGTAGGGGTACTGAAGCTTTCTTT. Its protein is CASSQRTYPGRGTEAFF. The J gene is TRBJ1-1, the V gene TRBV7-9; D possibly corresponds to TRBD1 (5 bases). The CDR3 sequence is 17 residues long. Germline V gene sequence: CDR1 SEHNR, CDR2 FQNEAQ (reference sequence). The V end was cut by 5 bases, the J end by 5 bases, with 24 bases between.

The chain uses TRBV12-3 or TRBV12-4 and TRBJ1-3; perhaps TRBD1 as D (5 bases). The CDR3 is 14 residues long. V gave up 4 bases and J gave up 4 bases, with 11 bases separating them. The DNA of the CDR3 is TGTGCCAGCAGTTGGGGGGGGGACGGAAACACCATATATTTT. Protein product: CASSWGGDGNTIYF.

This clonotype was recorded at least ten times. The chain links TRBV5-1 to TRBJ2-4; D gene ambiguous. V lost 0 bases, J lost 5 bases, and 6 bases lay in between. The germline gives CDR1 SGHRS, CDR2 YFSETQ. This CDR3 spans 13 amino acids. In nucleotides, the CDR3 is TGCGCCAGCAGCTTGGTCGGTCAAAACATTCAGTACTTC. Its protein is CASSLVGQNIQYF.

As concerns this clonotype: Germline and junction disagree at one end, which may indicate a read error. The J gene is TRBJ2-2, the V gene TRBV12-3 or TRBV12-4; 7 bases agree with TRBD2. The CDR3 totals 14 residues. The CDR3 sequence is CASSQTSNIGELFF. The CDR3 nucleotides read TGTGCCAGCAGTCAGACTAGCAACATCGGGGAGCTGTTTTTT.

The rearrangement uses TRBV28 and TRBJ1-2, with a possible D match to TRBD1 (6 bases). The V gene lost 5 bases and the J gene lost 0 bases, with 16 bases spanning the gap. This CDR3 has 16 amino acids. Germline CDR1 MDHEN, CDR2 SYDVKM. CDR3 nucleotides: TGTGCCAGCAGTCCCGGGGGGGCCTGGGCTAACTATGGCTACACCTTC. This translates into CASSPGGAWANYGYTF.

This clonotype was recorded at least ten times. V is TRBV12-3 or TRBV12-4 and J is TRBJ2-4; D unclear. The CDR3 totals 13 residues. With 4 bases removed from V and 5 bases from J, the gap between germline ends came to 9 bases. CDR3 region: CASSSSDENIQYF. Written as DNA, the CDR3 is TGTGCCAGCAGTTCCTCGGATGAAAACATTCAGTACTTC.

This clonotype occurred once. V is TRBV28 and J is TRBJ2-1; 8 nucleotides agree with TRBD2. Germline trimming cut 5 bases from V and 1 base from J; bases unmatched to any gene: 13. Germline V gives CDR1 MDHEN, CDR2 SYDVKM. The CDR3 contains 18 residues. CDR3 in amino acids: CASSPSGGGRSSYNEQFF. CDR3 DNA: TGTGCCAGCAGTCCCAGCGGGGGCGGGAGATCTTCCTACAATGAGCAGTTCTTC.

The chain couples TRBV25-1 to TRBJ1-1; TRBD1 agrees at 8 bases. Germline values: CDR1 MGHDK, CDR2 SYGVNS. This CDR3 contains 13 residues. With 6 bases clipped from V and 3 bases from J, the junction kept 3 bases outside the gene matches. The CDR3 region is CASRDRDDTEAFF. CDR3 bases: TGTGCCAGCAGGGACAGGGACGACACTGAAGCTTTCTTT.

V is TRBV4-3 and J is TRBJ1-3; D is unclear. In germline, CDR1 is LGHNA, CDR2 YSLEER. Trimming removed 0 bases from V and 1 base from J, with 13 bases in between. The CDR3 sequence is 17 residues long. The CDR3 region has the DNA TGCGCCAGCAGCCAAGAGGGGTTCGACCCATCTGGAAACACCATATATTTT. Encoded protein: CASSQEGFDPSGNTIYF.

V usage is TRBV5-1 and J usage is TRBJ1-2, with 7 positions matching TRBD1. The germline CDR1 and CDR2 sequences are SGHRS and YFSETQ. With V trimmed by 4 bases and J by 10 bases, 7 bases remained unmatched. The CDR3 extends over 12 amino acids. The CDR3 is CASSRTGYHYTF. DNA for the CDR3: TGCGCCAGCAGCAGGACAGGTTATCACTACACCTTC.

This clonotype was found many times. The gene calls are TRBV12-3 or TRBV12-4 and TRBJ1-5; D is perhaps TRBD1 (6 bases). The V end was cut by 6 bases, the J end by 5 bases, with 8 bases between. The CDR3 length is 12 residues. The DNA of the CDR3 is TGTGCCAGCAGGGACAGAGATCAGCCCCAGCATTTT. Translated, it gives CASRDRDQPQHF.

CDR3 coding DNA: TGTGCCAGCAGCTTACAGGGTCAAGACACAGATACGCAGTATTTT. Protein product: CASSLQGQDTDTQYF. The V call is TRBV7-9, the J call TRBJ2-3, with a possible D match to TRBD1 (5 bases). This CDR3 contains 15 residues. Germline-derived CDR1 and CDR2 are SEHNR and FQNEAQ (reference sequence). V lost 2 bases and J lost 2, with 11 bases in between.